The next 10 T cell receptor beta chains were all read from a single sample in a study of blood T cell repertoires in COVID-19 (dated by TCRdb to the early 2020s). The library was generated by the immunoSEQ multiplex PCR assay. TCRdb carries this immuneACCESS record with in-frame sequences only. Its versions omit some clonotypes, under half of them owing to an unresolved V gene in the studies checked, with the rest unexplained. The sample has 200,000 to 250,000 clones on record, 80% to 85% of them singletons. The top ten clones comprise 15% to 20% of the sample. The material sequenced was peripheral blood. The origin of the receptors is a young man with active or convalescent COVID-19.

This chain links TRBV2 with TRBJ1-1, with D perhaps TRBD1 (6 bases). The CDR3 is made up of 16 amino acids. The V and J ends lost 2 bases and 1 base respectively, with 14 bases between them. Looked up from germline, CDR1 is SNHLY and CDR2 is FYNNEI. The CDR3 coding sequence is TGTGCCAGCAGTGAAACAGGGCGTCCGGGGAACACTGAAGCTTTCTTT. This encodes CASSETGRPGNTEAFF.

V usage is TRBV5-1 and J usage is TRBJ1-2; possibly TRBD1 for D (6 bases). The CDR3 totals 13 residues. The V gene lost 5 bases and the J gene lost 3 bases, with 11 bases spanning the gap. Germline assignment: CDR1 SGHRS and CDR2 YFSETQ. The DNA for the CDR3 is TGCGCCAGCAGTCTCTCAGGGGACTATGGCTACACCTTC. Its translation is CASSLSGDYGYTF.

The CDR3 loop reads CASNSGGAVSEETQYF. CDR3 coding DNA: TGTGCCAGCAATAGCGGGGGGGCGGTATCCGAAGAGACCCAGTACTTC. J is TRBJ2-5 and V is TRBV28; 11 bases fit TRBD2. The length of the CDR3 is 16 residues. Germline loops: CDR1 MDHEN, CDR2 SYDVKM. Unmatched junction bases numbered 10, after V lost 7 bases and J lost 3 bases. Combining the CDR3 with reference TRBV28 and TRBJ2-5 gives the whole variable domain DVKVTQSSRYLVKRTGEKVFLECVQDMDHENMFWYRQDPGLGLRLIYFSYDVKMKEKGDIPEGYSVSREKKERFSLILESASTNQTSMYLCASNSGGAVSEETQYFGPGTRLLVL.

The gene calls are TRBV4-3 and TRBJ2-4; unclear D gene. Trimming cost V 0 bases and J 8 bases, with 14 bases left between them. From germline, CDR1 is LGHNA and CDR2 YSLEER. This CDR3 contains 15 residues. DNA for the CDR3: TGCGCCAGCAGCCAAGATCCGCGCCCGATCGACATTCAGTACTTC. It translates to CASSQDPRPIDIQYF.

CDR3 region: CASSYSGQGTNTEAFF. DNA for the CDR3: TGTGCCAGCAGTTACTCCGGACAGGGTACGAACACTGAAGCTTTCTTT. The chain couples TRBV6-5 to TRBJ1-1; 8 nucleotides line up with TRBD1. Germline trimming cut 0 bases from V and 1 base from J; bases unmatched to any gene: 4. CDR3 size: 16 residues. Germline lookup yields CDR1 MNHEY and CDR2 SVGAGI.

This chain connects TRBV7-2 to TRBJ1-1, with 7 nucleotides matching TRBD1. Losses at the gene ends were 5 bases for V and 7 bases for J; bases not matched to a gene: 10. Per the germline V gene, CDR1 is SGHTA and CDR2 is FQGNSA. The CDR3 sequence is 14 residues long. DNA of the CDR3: TGTGCCAGCAGCCTCTCAGGGGGTTGGGGTGAAGCTTTCTTT. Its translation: CASSLSGGWGEAFF.

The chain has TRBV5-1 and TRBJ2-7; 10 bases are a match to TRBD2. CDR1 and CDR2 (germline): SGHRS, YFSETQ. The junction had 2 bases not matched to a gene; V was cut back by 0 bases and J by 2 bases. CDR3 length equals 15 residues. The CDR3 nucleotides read TGCGCCAGCAGCTTGGCCCTAGCGGGAGCCTACGAGCAGTACTTC. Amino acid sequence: CASSLALAGAYEQYF. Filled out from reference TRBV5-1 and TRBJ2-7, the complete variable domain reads KAGVTQTPRYLIKTRGQQVTLSCSPISGHRSVSWYQQTPGQGLQFLFEYFSETQRNKGNFPGRFSGRQFSNSRSEMNVSTLELGDSALYLCASSLALAGAYEQYFGPGTRLTVT.

CDR3 sequence (DNA): TGTGCCTGGAGTGTGCTTTCGACGAGGGAGAACTATGGCTACACCTTC. This codes for CAWSVLSTRENYGYTF. The gene calls are TRBV30 and TRBJ1-2; D is unclear. The CDR3 is 16 amino acids. V dropped 0 bases and J dropped 2 bases, with 16 bases sitting between them. Germline V gives CDR1 GTSNPN, CDR2 SVGIG (reference sequence).

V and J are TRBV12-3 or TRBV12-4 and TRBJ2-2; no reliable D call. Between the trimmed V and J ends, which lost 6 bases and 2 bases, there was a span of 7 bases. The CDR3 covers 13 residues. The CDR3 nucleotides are TGTGCCAGCAGGAACACAAACACCGGGGAGCTGTTTTTT. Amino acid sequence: CASRNTNTGELFF.

The CDR3 coding sequence is TGTGCCAGCAGCTCCCGTAGCGGCTCCTACAATGAGCAGTTCTTC. This encodes CASSSRSGSYNEQFF. The chain recombines TRBV7-8 with TRBJ2-1, with D maybe TRBD2 (6 bases). With 4 bases removed from V and 0 bases from J, the gap between germline ends came to 10 bases. CDR3 size: 15 residues. Germline V lookup: CDR1 SGHVS, CDR2 FQNEAQ.